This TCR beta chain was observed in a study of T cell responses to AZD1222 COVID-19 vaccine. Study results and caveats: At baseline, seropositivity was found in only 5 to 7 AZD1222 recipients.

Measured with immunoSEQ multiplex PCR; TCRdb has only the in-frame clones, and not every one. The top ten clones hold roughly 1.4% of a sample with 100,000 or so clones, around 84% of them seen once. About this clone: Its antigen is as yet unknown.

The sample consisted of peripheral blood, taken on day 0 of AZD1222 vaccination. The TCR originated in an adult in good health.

The CDR3 here is CAFGANGNTIYF. The CDR3 DNA follows: TGTGCCTTTGGGGCGAATGGAAACACCATATATTTT. The rearrangement joins TRBV30 to TRBJ1-3; D perhaps matches TRBD1 (5 bases). V lost 7 bases and J 3 bases, leaving 10 bases between the germline ends. The CDR3 runs to 12 residues. Germline V lookup: CDR1 GTSNPN, CDR2 SVGIG (reference sequence).